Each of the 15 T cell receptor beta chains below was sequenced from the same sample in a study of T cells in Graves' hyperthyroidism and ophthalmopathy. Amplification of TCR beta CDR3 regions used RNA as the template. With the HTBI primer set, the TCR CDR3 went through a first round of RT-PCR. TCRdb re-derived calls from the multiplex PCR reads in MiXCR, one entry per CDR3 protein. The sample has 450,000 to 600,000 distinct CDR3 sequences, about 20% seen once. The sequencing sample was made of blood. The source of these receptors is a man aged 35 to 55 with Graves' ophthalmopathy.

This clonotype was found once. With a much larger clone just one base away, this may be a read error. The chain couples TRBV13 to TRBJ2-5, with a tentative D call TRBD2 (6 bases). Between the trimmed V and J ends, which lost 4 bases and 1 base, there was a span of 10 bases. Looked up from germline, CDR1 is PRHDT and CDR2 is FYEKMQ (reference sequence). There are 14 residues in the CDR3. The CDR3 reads CASSSWRGQETQYF. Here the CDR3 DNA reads TGTGCCAGCAGCTCCTGGCGGGGCCAAGAGACCCAGTACTTC.

The CDR3 nucleotides read TGTGCCAGTAAGTGGGGGAGGACTAGCGTGGAAGAGCAGTTCTTC. It encodes CASKWGRTSVEEQFF. The V gene is TRBV19, the J gene TRBJ2-1; 9 nucleotides align to TRBD2. Germline values: CDR1 LNHDA, CDR2 SQIVND (reference sequence). J was trimmed by 10 bases and V by 7 bases; bases with no gene match: 14. The CDR3 length is 15 residues.

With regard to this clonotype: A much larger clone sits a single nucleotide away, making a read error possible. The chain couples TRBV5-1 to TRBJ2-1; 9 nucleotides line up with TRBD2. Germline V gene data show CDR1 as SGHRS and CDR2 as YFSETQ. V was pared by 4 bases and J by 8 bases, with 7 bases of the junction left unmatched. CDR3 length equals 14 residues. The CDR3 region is CASSISGSTDEQFF. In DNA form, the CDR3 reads TGCGCCAGCAGCATTAGCGGGAGTACCGATGAGCAGTTCTTC. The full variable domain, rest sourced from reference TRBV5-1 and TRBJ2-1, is KAGVTQTPRYLIKTRGQQVTLSCSPISGHRSVSWYQQTPGQGLQFLFEYFSETQRNKGNFPGRFSGRQFSNSRSEMNVSTLELGDSALYLCASSISGSTDEQFFGPGTRLTVL.

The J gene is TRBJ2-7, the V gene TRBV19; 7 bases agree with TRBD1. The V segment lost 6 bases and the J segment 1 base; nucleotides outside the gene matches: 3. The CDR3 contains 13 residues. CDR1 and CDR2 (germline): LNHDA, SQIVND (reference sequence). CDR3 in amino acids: CASSDRDSYEQYF. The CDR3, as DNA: TGTGCCAGTAGCGACAGGGATTCCTACGAGCAGTACTTC.

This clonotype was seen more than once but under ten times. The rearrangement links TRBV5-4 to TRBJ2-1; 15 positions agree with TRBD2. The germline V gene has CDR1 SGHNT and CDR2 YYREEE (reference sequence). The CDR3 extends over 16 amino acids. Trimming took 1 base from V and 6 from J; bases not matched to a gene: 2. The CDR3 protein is CASSLRGLAGGNEQFF. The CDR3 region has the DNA TGTGCCAGCAGCTTGAGGGGACTAGCGGGAGGCAATGAGCAGTTCTTC.

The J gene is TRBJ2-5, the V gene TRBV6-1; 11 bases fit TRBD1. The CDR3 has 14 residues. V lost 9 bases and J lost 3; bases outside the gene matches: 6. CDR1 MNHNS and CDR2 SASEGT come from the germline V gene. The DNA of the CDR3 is TGTGCCAGTTTTCGGACAGGGGGCGAAGAGACCCAGTACTTC. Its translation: CASFRTGGEETQYF.

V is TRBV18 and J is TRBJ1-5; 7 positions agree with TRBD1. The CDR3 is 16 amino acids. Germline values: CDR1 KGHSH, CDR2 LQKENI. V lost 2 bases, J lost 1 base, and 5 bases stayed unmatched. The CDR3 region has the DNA TGTGCCAGCTCACCAACAGGGGCGAAGAGCAATCAGCCCCAGCATTTT. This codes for CASSPTGAKSNQPQHF.

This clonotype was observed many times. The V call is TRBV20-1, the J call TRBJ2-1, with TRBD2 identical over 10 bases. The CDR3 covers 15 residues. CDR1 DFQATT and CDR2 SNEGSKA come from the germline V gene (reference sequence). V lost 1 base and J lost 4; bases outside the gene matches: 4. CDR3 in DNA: TGCAGTGCTAGAGGGACTAGCGGACCTTACAATGAGCAGTTCTTC. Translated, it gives CSARGTSGPYNEQFF.

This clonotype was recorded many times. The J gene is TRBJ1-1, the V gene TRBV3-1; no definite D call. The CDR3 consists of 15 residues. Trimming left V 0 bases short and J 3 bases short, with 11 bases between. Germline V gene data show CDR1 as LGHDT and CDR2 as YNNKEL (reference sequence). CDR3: CASSQDTRRYTEAFF. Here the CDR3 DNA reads TGTGCCAGCAGCCAAGATACTAGGAGGTACACTGAAGCTTTCTTT.

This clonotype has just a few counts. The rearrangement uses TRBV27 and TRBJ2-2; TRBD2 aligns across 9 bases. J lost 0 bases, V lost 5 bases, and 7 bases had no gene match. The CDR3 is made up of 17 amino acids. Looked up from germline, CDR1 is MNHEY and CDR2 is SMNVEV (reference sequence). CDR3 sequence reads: CASSKQRGAANTGELFF. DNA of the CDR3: TGTGCCAGCAGTAAACAGCGGGGGGCCGCGAACACCGGGGAGCTGTTTTTT.

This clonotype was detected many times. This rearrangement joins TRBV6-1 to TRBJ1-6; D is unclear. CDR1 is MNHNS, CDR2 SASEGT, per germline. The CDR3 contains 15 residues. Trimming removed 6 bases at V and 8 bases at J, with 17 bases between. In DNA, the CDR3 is TGTGCCAGCAGACCTCCTGGGGTGTCACATTCACCCCTCCACTTT. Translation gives CASRPPGVSHSPLHF.

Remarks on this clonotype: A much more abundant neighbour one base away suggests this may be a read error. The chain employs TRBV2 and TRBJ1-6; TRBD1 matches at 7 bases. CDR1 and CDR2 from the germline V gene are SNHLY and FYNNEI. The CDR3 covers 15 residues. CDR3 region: CATTGVSSYNSPFHF. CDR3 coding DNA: TGTGCCACTACAGGGGTGAGCTCCTATAATTCACCCTTCCACTTT.

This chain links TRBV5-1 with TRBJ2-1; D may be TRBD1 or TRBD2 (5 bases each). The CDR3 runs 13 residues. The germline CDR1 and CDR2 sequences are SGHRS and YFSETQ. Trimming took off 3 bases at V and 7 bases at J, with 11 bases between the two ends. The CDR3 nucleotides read TGCGCCAGCAGCTCCCCGGGGACGAATGAGCAGTTCTTC. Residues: CASSSPGTNEQFF.

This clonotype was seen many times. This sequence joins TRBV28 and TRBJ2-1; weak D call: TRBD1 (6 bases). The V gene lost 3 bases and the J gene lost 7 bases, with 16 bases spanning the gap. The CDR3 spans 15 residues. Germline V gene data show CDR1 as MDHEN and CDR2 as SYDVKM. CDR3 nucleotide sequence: TGTGCCAGCAGTTTCCCAGGGGTTGGAGGTAATGAGCAGTTCTTC. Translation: CASSFPGVGGNEQFF.

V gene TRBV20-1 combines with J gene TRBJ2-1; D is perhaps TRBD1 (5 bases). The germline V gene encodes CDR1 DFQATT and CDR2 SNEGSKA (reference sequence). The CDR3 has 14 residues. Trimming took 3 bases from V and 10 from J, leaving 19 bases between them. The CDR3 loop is CSASGRALQWEQFF. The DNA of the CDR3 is TGCAGTGCTAGTGGCAGGGCCCTACAATGGGAGCAGTTCTTC.